Listed below are T cell receptor beta chains from one sample, sequenced in a study of T cells in Graves' hyperthyroidism and ophthalmopathy. TCRdb ran MiXCR on the multiplex PCR reads and lists one entry per CDR3 protein. Altogether more than 500,000 distinct CDR3 sequences are present, approximately 15% being singletons, with the ten largest covering 11% to 15%. Specimen: blood. Source of these receptors: a woman aged 35 to 49 with Graves' hyperthyroidism. CDR3s include the opening cysteine and the closing phenylalanine or tryptophan. The order of the fields is CDR3 DNA, CDR3 protein, D gene, V gene, J gene, clone size. A D gene is named only where the DNA matches it firmly. Clone size is shown for a subset of rows, as once, few, many or a class of expanded clone.

DNA: TGTGCCAGCAGCTCGGGACTAGCGGGACATAACACCGGGGAGCTGTTTTTT
CDR3: CASSSGLAGHNTGELFF
D: TRBD2
V: TRBV7-3
J: TRBJ2-2
size: -

DNA: TGTGCCAGCAGCTTAGAATTTTCCGGGAATTACAATGAGCAGTTCTTC
CDR3: CASSLEFSGNYNEQFF
D: -
V: TRBV7-2
J: TRBJ2-1
size: many

DNA: TGTGCCAGCAGTATCGGGACTGCAGAGGAGACCCAGTACTTC
CDR3: CASSIGTAEETQYF
D: -
V: TRBV5-1
J: TRBJ2-5
size: -

DNA: TGTGCCAGCTCACCATCACTATTTAGCACAGATACGCAGTATTTT
CDR3: CASSPSLFSTDTQYF
D: -
V: TRBV18
J: TRBJ2-3
size: many

DNA: TGTGCCAGCAGGCGCGATAGCAATGAGCAGTTCTTC
CDR3: CASRRDSNEQFF
D: -
V: TRBV7-8
J: TRBJ2-1
size: many

DNA: TGTGCCATTCGGCGGCCTTACGGGGAGTTCTTC
CDR3: CAIRRPYGEFF
D: -
V: TRBV2
J: TRBJ2-1
size: many

DNA: TGTGCCAGCAGCTTCGAGTTGGCAGATACGCAGTATTTT
CDR3: CASSFELADTQYF
D: -
V: TRBV7-2
J: TRBJ2-3
size: many

DNA: TGTGCCAGCATAACCGGGACTAGCTGGGCGCAGTATTTT
CDR3: CASITGTSWAQYF
D: TRBD2
V: TRBV2
J: TRBJ2-3
size: many

DNA: TGCAGTGCTACTAGAAATCAGCCCCAGCATTTT
CDR3: CSATRNQPQHF
D: -
V: TRBV20-1
J: TRBJ1-5
size: many

DNA: TGTGCCTGGAGTGACATGGGGGCCTCTGAAGCTTTCTTT
CDR3: CAWSDMGASEAFF
D: -
V: TRBV30
J: TRBJ1-1
size: many

DNA: TGTGCCAGCAGTGACAGATCCATGAACACTGAAGCTTTCTTT
CDR3: CASSDRSMNTEAFF
D: -
V: TRBV2
J: TRBJ1-1
size: many

DNA: TGTGCCAGCATGGTGCGCCGGCAGGGCTTTTATAGCAATCAGCCCCAGCATTTT
CDR3: CASMVRRQGFYSNQPQHF
D: -
V: TRBV6-1
J: TRBJ1-5
size: -

DNA: TGTGCCAGCAGTTTTCGTCAGGGGGCCGATGAAAAACTGTTTTTT
CDR3: CASSFRQGADEKLFF
D: TRBD1
V: TRBV12-3/TRBV12-4
J: TRBJ1-4
size: many

DNA: TGCAGTGCTAGATTGGCCACGTCGGCCAAAAACATTCAGTACTTC
CDR3: CSARLATSAKNIQYF
D: -
V: TRBV20-1
J: TRBJ2-4
size: few

DNA: TGCAGCGTAGTCGGGGACAGATACACCGGGGAGCTGTTTTTT
CDR3: CSVVGDRYTGELFF
D: TRBD1
V: TRBV29-1
J: TRBJ2-2
size: few

DNA: TGTGCCAGCCGACGGGAGGGCGCCTACAATGAGCAGTTCTTC
CDR3: CASRREGAYNEQFF
D: TRBD2
V: TRBV27
J: TRBJ2-1
size: -

DNA: TGTGCCAGCAGTTGGGGACAGGGAGTTGGGGCTTTCTTT
CDR3: CASSWGQGVGAFF
D: TRBD1
V: TRBV6-1
J: TRBJ1-1
size: -

DNA: TGTGCCAGCAGAGGCACCCCTTTAGCGGGAGGGGTAGCCAAAAACATTCAGTACTTC
CDR3: CASRGTPLAGGVAKNIQYF
D: TRBD2
V: TRBV6-2/TRBV6-3
J: TRBJ2-4
size: -

DNA: TGTGCCAGCAAAGGGCAGACCCTCTCCTACAATGAGCAGTTCTTC
CDR3: CASKGQTLSYNEQFF
D: -
V: TRBV27
J: TRBJ2-1
size: -

DNA: TGTGCCAGCAGTGAGTGGCAGGACAATCAGCCCCAGCATTTT
CDR3: CASSEWQDNQPQHF
D: -
V: TRBV2
J: TRBJ1-5
size: -

DNA: TGTGCCAGCAAGGGGCAAGGGGCTTCCTACGAGCAGTACTTC
CDR3: CASKGQGASYEQYF
D: -
V: TRBV28
J: TRBJ2-7
size: many

DNA: TGTGCCAGTAGTTGGACTAGCGGGAGAAGGTCCGGGGAGCTGTTTTTT
CDR3: CASSWTSGRRSGELFF
D: TRBD2
V: TRBV19
J: TRBJ2-2
size: -

DNA: TGTGCCAGCATCCATGAGGGGTTCAACACAGATACGCAGTATTTT
CDR3: CASIHEGFNTDTQYF
D: -
V: TRBV6-1
J: TRBJ2-3
size: few